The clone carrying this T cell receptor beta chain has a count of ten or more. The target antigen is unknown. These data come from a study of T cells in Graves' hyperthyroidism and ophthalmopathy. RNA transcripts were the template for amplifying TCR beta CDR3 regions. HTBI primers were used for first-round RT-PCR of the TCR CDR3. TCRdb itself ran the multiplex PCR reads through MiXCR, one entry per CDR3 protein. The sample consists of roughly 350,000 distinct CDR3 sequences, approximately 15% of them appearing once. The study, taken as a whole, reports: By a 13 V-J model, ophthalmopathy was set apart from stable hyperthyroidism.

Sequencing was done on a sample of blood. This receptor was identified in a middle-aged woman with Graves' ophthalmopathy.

The CDR3 loop is CASSLTRTSTETQYF. CDR3 DNA sequence: TGTGCCAGCAGCTTAACTAGGACTAGCACAGAGACCCAGTACTTC. This chain uses TRBV7-2 with TRBJ2-5; TRBD2 matches 8 bases. CDR3 length: 15 residues. With V trimmed by 2 bases and J by 4 bases, 6 bases remained unmatched. The germline gives CDR1 SGHTA, CDR2 FQGNSA.